This TCR beta chain appears in the sequencing data of a study of cytomegalovirus exposure and HLA in healthy donors. The PCR made use of 60 Vbeta and 13 Jbeta primers. Clones were sequenced by immunoSEQ multiplex PCR, and TCRdb holds only the in-frame ones, with some missing. The repertoire holds around 67,000 clones, 80% to 90% seen once, with 9% to 13% in the top ten. This clone was counted a single time. Trimming shortened V by 6 bases and J by 0 bases, and 12 bases separated the two germline ends. The CDR3 has 14 amino acids. From germline, CDR1 is MNHEY and CDR2 SMNVEV (reference sequence). The rearrangement uses TRBV27 and TRBJ2-7, with D perhaps matching TRBD1 (6 bases). Sequencing was done on a sample of PBMCs. This TCR was recovered from a young woman in good health and CMV-seropositive. CDR3 amino acids: CASRLQGYSYEQYF. The CDR3 nucleotides are TGTGCCAGCAGATTACAGGGATACTCCTACGAGCAGTACTTC.